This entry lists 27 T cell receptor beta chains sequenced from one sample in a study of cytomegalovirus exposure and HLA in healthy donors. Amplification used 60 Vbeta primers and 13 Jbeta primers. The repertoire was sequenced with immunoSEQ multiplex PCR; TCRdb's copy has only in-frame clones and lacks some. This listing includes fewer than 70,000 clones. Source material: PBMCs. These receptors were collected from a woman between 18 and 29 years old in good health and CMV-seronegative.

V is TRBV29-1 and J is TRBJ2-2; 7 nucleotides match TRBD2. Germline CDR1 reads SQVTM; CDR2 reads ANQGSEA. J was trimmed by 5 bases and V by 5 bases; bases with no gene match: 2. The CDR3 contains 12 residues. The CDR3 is CSVKLATGELFF. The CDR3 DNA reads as TGCAGCGTTAAACTAGCGACCGGGGAGCTGTTTTTT.

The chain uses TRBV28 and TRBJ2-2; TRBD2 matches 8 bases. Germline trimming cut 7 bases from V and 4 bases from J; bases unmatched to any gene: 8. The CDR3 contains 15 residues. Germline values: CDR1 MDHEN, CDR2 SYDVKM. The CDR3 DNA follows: TGTGCCAGCATCTACGGGGGGGCCAGCACCGGGGAGCTGTTTTTT. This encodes CASIYGGASTGELFF.

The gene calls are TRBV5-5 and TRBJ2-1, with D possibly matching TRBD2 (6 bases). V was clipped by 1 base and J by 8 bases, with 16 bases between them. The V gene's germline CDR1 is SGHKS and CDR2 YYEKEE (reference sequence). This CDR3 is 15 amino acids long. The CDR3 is CASSLRIGVADEQFF. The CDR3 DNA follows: TGTGCCAGCAGCTTGAGGATTGGGGTAGCGGATGAGCAGTTCTTC.

CDR3 sequence: CATRGTSGFADTQYF. CDR3 coding DNA: TGTGCCACCAGGGGGACTAGCGGGTTTGCAGATACGCAGTATTTT. The V gene is TRBV6-1, the J gene TRBJ2-3; 12 positions agree with TRBD2. CDR1 is MNHNS, CDR2 SASEGT, per germline. V lost 10 bases and J lost 4; bases outside the gene matches: 9. The CDR3 runs to 15 residues.

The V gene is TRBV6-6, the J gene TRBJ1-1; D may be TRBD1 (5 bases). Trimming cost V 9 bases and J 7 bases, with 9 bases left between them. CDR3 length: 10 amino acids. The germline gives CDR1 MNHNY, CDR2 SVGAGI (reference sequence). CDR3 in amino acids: CASSRDEAFF. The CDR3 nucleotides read TGTGCCAGTAGCAGGGATGAAGCTTTCTTT.

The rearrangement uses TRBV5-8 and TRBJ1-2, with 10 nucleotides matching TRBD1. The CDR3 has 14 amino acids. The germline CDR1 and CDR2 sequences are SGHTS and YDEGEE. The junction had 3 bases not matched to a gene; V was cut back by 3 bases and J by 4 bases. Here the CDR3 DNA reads TGTGCCAGCAGCTCAAGGGACAGGGGCTATGGCTACACCTTC. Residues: CASSSRDRGYGYTF.

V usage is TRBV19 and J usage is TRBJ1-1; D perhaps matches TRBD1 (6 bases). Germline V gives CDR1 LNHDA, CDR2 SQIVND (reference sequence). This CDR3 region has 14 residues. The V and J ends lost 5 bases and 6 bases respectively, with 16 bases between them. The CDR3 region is CASSLWRGGPEAFF. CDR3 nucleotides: TGTGCCAGTAGTCTCTGGAGGGGGGGTCCTGAAGCTTTCTTT.

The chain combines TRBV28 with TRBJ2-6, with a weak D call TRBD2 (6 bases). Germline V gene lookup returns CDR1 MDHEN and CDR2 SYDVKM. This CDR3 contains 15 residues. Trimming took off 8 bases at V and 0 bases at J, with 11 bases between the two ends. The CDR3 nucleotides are TGTGCCAGCTGGGGAGGAAACTCTGGGGCCAACGTCCTGACTTTC. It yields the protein CASWGGNSGANVLTF.

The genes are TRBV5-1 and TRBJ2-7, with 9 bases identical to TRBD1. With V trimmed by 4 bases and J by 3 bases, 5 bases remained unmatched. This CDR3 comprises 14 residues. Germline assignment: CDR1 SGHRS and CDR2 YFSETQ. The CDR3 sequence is CASSPGQGRYEQYF. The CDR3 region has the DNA TGCGCCAGCAGCCCGGGACAGGGTCGCTACGAGCAGTACTTC.

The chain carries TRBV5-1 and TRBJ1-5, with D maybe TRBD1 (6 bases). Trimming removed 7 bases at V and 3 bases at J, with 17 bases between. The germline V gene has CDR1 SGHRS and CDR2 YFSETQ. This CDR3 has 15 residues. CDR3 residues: CASSTDGQPNQPQHF. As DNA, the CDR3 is TGCGCCAGCTCAACCGACGGACAGCCCAATCAGCCCCAGCATTTT.

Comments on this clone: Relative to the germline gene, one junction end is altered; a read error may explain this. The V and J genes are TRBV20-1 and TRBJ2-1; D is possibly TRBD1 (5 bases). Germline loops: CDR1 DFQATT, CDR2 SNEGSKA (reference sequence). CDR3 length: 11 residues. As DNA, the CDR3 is TGCAATGCTGCCCAGGGAAATGAGCAGTTCTTC. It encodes CNAAQGNEQFF.

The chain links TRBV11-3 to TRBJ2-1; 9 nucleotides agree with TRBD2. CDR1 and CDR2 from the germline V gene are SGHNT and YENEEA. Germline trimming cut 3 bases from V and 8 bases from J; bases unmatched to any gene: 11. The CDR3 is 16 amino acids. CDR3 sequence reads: CASSLGGLAGEDEQFF. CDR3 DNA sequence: TGTGCCAGCAGCTTGGGCGGGTTAGCGGGAGAGGATGAGCAGTTCTTC.

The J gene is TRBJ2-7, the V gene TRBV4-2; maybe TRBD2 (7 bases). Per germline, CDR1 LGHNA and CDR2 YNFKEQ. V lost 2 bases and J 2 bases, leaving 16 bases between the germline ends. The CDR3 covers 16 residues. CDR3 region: CASSQTSGGGAYEQYF. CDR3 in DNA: TGTGCCAGCAGCCAAACGTCGGGGGGCGGCGCCTACGAGCAGTACTTC.

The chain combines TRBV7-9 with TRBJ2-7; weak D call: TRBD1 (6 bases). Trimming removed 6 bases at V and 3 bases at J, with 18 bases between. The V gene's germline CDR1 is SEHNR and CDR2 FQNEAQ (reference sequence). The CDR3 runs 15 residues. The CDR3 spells CASREDGQGNYEQYF. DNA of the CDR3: TGTGCCAGCAGGGAAGATGGGCAGGGGAACTACGAGCAGTACTTC.

The CDR3: CASSYPGTSGAVEQFF. The CDR3 nucleotides read TGTGCCAGCAGTTACCCCGGGACTAGCGGGGCAGTTGAGCAGTTCTTC. The chain couples TRBV6-5 to TRBJ2-1; 13 nucleotides agree with TRBD2. Germline lookup yields CDR1 MNHEY and CDR2 SVGAGI. The V gene end was trimmed by 2 bases and the J gene end by 9 bases; junction bases not matched to a gene: 7. This CDR3 contains 16 residues.

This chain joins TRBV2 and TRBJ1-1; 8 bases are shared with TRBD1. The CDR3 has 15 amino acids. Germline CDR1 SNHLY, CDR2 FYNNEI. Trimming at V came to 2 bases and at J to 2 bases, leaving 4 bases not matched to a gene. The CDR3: CASSERTGLNTEAFF. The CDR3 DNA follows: TGTGCCAGCAGTGAAAGGACAGGGCTAAACACTGAAGCTTTCTTT.

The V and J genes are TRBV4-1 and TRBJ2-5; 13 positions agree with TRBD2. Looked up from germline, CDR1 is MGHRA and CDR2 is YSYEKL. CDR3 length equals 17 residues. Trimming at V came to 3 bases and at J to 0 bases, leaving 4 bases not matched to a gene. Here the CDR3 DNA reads TGCGCCAGCAGCCATCCGGGACTAGCGGGGAACCAAGAGACCCAGTACTTC. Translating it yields CASSHPGLAGNQETQYF.

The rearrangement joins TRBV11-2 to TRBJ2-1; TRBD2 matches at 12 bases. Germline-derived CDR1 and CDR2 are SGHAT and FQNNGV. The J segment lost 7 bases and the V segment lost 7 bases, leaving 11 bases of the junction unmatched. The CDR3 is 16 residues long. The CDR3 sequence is CASTPGPGLAGNEQFF. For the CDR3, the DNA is TGTGCCAGCACCCCTGGCCCCGGACTAGCGGGGAATGAGCAGTTCTTC. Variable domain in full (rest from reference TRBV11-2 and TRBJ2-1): EAGVAQSPRYKIIEKRQSVAFWCNPISGHATLYWYQQILGQGPKLLIQFQNNGVVDDSQLPKDRFSAERLKGVDSTLKIQPAKLEDSAVYLCASTPGPGLAGNEQFFGPGTRLTVL.

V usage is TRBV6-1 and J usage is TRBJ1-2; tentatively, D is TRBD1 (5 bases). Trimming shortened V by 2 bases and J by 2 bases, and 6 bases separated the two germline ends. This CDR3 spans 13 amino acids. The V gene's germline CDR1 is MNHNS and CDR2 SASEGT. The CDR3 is CASSERGNYGYTF. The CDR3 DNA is TGTGCCAGCAGTGAACGGGGGAACTATGGCTACACCTTC.

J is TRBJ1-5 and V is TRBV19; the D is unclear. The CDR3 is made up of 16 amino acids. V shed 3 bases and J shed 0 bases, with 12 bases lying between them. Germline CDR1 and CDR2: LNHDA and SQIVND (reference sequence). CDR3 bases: TGTGCCAGTAGTATGACCAGAGACTATAGCAATCAGCCCCAGCATTTT. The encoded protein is CASSMTRDYSNQPQHF.

The CDR3 sequence is CASSWAGGPDTQYF. For the CDR3, the DNA is TGTGCCAGCAGTTGGGCGGGAGGGCCCGATACGCAGTATTTT. This sequence joins TRBV27 and TRBJ2-3, with 9 bases that match TRBD2. Germline CDR1 is MNHEY and CDR2 is SMNVEV (reference sequence). The CDR3 has 14 residues. V lost 4 bases and J lost 6; bases outside the gene matches: 5.

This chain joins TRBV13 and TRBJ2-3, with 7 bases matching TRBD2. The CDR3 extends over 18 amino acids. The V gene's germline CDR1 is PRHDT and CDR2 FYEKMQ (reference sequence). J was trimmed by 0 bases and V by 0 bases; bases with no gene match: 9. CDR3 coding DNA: TGTGCCAGCAGCTTAGGACGGGACTACTATTCTAGCACAGATACGCAGTATTTT. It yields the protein CASSLGRDYYSSTDTQYF.

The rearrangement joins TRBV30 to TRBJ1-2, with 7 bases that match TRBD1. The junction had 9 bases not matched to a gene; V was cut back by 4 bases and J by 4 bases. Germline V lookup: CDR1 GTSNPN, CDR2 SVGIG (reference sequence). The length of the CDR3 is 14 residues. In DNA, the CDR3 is TGTGCCTGGACTTCCCTCGGACAGGTCTATGGCTACACCTTC. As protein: CAWTSLGQVYGYTF. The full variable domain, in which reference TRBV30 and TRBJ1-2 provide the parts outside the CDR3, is SQTIHQWPATLVQPVGSPLSLECTVEGTSNPNLYWYRQAAGRGLQLLFYSVGIGQISSEVPQNLSASRPQDRQFILSSKKLLLSDSGFYLCAWTSLGQVYGYTFGSGTRLTVV.

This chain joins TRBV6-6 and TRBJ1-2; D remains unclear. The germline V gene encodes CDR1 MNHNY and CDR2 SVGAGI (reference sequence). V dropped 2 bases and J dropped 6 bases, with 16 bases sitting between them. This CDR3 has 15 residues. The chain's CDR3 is CASSYGAAARDGYTF. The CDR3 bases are TGTGCCAGCAGTTACGGCGCCGCGGCCCGAGATGGCTACACCTTC.

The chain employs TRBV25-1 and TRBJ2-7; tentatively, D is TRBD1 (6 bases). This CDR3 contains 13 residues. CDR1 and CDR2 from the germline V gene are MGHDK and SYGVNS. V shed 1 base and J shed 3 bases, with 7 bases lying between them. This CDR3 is CASSESQGYEQYF. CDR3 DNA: TGTGCCAGCAGTGAATCACAGGGCTACGAGCAGTACTTC.

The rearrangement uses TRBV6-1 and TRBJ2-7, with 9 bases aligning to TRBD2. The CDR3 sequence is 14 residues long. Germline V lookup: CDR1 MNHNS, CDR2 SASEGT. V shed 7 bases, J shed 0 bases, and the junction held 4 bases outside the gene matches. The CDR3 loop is CASNSGSSSYEQYF. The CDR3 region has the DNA TGTGCCAGCAATAGCGGGAGCAGCTCCTACGAGCAGTACTTC.

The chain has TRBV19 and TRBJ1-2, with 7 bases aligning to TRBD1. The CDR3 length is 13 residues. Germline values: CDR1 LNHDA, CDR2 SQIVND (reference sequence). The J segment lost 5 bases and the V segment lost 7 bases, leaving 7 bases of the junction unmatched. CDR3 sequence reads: CASTRTGPYGYTF. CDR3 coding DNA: TGTGCCAGTACGAGGACAGGACCGTATGGCTACACCTTC.